Presented here are 29 T cell receptor beta chains from one specimen sequenced in a study of blood T cell repertoires in COVID-19. Libraries were prepared by immunoSEQ multiplex PCR; TCRdb keeps only in-frame clonotypes and omits some of them. In the table there are 300,000 to 350,000 clones, 80% to 90% of which are singletons. The specimen sequenced was PBMCs or T cells enriched from blood (not recorded which). These receptors all stem from a man in his thirties or forties who had recovered from COVID-19.

The V call is TRBV27, the J call TRBJ1-2; no reliable D call. CDR1 MNHEY and CDR2 SMNVEV come from the germline V gene (reference sequence). V was clipped by 0 bases and J by 4 bases, with 12 bases between them. This CDR3 region has 15 residues. The CDR3 region has the DNA TGTGCCAGCAGTTTATCGGGCAGTTCTGGCTATGGCTACACCTTC. Translation: CASSLSGSSGYGYTF.

This CDR3 is CASSLAVGAEAFF. The CDR3, as DNA: TGTGCCAGCAGCTTAGCTGTCGGGGCTGAAGCTTTCTTT. The chain links TRBV7-9 to TRBJ1-1; D gene ambiguous. V was cut by 0 bases and J by 6 bases, with 8 bases left in between. Germline V gene data show CDR1 as SEHNR and CDR2 as FQNEAQ (reference sequence). This CDR3 is built from 13 residues. The variable domain in full, completed from reference TRBV7-9 and TRBJ1-1, reads DTGVSQNPRHKITKRGQNVTFRCDPISEHNRLYWYRQTLGQGPEFLTYFQNEAQLEKSRLLSDRFSAERPKGSFSTLEIQRTEQGDSAMYLCASSLAVGAEAFFGQGTRLTVV.

V usage is TRBV19 and J usage is TRBJ1-2; 7 positions match TRBD1. The length of the CDR3 is 16 residues. Unmatched junction bases numbered 7, after V lost 2 bases and J lost 1 base. The germline CDR1 and CDR2 sequences are LNHDA and SQIVND (reference sequence). CDR3 region: CASSIWTGSYNYGYTF. CDR3 coding DNA: TGTGCCAGTAGTATATGGACAGGATCTTATAACTATGGCTACACCTTC.

The rearrangement joins TRBV19 to TRBJ1-3, with 12 bases aligning to TRBD1. Looked up from germline, CDR1 is LNHDA and CDR2 is SQIVND (reference sequence). CDR3 length: 16 residues. Trimming cost V 8 bases and J 5 bases; bases outside gene matches: 10. The CDR3 sequence: CASVGLGQGARNTIYF. CDR3 in DNA: TGTGCCAGTGTTGGACTGGGACAGGGGGCAAGAAACACCATATATTTT.

This clone was seen a single time. The V gene is TRBV5-1, the J gene TRBJ1-2, with 7 positions matching TRBD1. The V gene's germline CDR1 is SGHRS and CDR2 YFSETQ. V lost 3 bases and J lost 3; bases outside the gene matches: 5. The CDR3 covers 14 residues. DNA of the CDR3: TGCGCCAGCAGCTCCAACACAGGGGACTATGGCTACACCTTC. It specifies CASSSNTGDYGYTF.

The gene calls are TRBV19 and TRBJ2-7; a possible D gene is TRBD2 (7 bases). The CDR3 has 14 residues. V gave up 4 bases and J gave up 3 bases, with 13 bases separating them. CDR1 and CDR2 from the germline V gene are LNHDA and SQIVND (reference sequence). The CDR3 nucleotides read TGTGCCAGTAGTAATGCGGGGGCGTTCTACGAGCAGTACTTC. It translates to CASSNAGAFYEQYF.

The rearrangement links TRBV5-1 to TRBJ2-3; 7 positions agree with TRBD1. Unmatched junction bases numbered 9, after V lost 6 bases and J lost 2 bases. Per germline, CDR1 SGHRS and CDR2 YFSETQ. The CDR3 runs to 15 residues. For the CDR3, the DNA is TGCGCCAGCACCCCTAGACAGGGAAACACAGATACGCAGTATTTT. Amino acids: CASTPRQGNTDTQYF.

The J gene is TRBJ2-7, the V gene TRBV19; D remains unclear. Germline CDR1 LNHDA, CDR2 SQIVND (reference sequence). This CDR3 spans 12 amino acids. With 4 bases removed from V and 3 bases from J, the gap between germline ends came to 7 bases. The CDR3 DNA reads as TGTGCCAGTAGTAAAAACGGCTACGAGCAGTACTTC. Residues: CASSKNGYEQYF.

CDR3 loop: CASSQAVGGGLNNYGYTF. In nucleotides, the CDR3 is TGTGCCAGCAGCCAAGCGGTAGGGGGCGGTCTGAACAACTATGGCTACACCTTC. The rearrangement joins TRBV4-2 to TRBJ1-2, with 7 positions matching TRBD1. This CDR3 region has 18 residues. Looked up from germline, CDR1 is LGHNA and CDR2 is YNFKEQ. The J segment lost 2 bases and the V segment lost 1 base, leaving 13 bases of the junction unmatched.

The V call is TRBV30, the J call TRBJ1-1; D unclear. Trimming left V 0 bases short and J 7 bases short, with 18 bases between. The CDR3 runs to 15 residues. CDR1 is GTSNPN and CDR2 is SVGIG in the germline V gene (reference sequence). CDR3 coding DNA: TGTGCCTGGAGTGTACTAGAATCGGGGATAATTGAAGCTTTCTTT. Protein product: CAWSVLESGIIEAFF.

This clone has only one observation. The J gene is TRBJ1-1, the V gene TRBV18; no definite D call. CDR3 length: 16 amino acids. Trimming left V 0 bases short and J 0 bases short, with 11 bases between. CDR1 and CDR2 from the germline V gene are KGHSH and LQKENI. The CDR3 sequence is CASSPPTQAMNTEAFF. CDR3 DNA: TGTGCCAGCTCACCACCGACGCAGGCTATGAACACTGAAGCTTTCTTT.

J is TRBJ2-1 and V is TRBV30, with 9 positions matching TRBD1. This CDR3 region has 14 residues. Trimming took 6 bases from V and 2 from J; bases not matched to a gene: 5. From germline, CDR1 is GTSNPN and CDR2 SVGIG (reference sequence). CDR3 bases: TGTGCCTGTACGACAGGGGGACCCTACAATGAGCAGTTCTTC. This encodes CACTTGGPYNEQFF.

V usage is TRBV15 and J usage is TRBJ2-1; a possible D gene is TRBD2 (6 bases). Germline V gene lookup returns CDR1 LNHNV and CDR2 YYDKDF (reference sequence). The V end lost 0 bases, the J end lost 2 bases, and 11 bases lay between the germline ends. The CDR3 runs 16 residues. Written as DNA, the CDR3 is TGTGCCACCAGCAGAGAACCGGGGGTGACCTACAATGAGCAGTTCTTC. Its protein product is CATSREPGVTYNEQFF.

In this sample, this clone turned up a few times. V is TRBV9 and J is TRBJ2-7; maybe TRBD1 (5 bases). V shed 0 bases and J shed 3 bases, with 7 bases lying between them. The germline V gene encodes CDR1 SGDLS and CDR2 YYNGEE. CDR3 length: 13 amino acids. The CDR3 nucleotides read TGTGCCAGCAGCGTAGAACAGGACTACGAGCAGTACTTC. This encodes CASSVEQDYEQYF.

The rearrangement joins TRBV20-1 to TRBJ2-7, with D possibly being TRBD1 (5 bases). There are 11 residues in the CDR3. V lost 3 bases to trimming and J lost 7 bases, with 10 bases between them. Per germline, CDR1 DFQATT and CDR2 SNEGSKA (reference sequence). CDR3 sequence reads: CSASQGEEQYF. Here the CDR3 DNA reads TGCAGTGCTAGCCAGGGCGAGGAGCAGTACTTC.

The chain is built from TRBV6-5 and TRBJ2-7; D is possibly TRBD2 (5 bases). The germline V and J ends were trimmed by 10 bases and 4 bases, with 14 bases remaining between them. CDR1 is MNHEY and CDR2 is SVGAGI in the germline V gene. This CDR3 has 12 amino acids. DNA of the CDR3: TGTGCCACGACCCGAGGAGGATACGAGCAGTACTTC. It translates to CATTRGGYEQYF.

This clone has only one observation. The chain has TRBV29-1 and TRBJ1-1; 7 bases fit TRBD1. Trimming took 4 bases from V and 0 from J; bases not matched to a gene: 5. Germline loops: CDR1 SQVTM, CDR2 ANQGSEA. CDR3 length: 14 amino acids. The CDR3 reads CSVGQGVMNTEAFF. CDR3 DNA sequence: TGCAGCGTTGGTCAGGGGGTTATGAACACTGAAGCTTTCTTT.

The V and J genes are TRBV6-1 and TRBJ2-7; no reliable D call. CDR3 length: 15 residues. Per germline, CDR1 MNHNS and CDR2 SASEGT. Trimming removed 0 bases from V and 3 bases from J, with 12 bases in between. The CDR3 DNA reads TGTGCCAGCAGTGAAGCAGTCCAACTCAACTACGAGCAGTACTTC. Translated, it gives CASSEAVQLNYEQYF.

The chain links TRBV2 to TRBJ2-5, with TRBD2 identical over 16 bases. The CDR3 runs to 16 residues. With 6 bases clipped from V and 5 bases from J, the junction kept 6 bases outside the gene matches. Germline-derived CDR1 and CDR2 are SNHLY and FYNNEI. For the CDR3, the DNA is TGTGCCAGCAGGGGACTAGCGGGGGGGATGCGGGAGACCCAGTACTTC. It is translated as CASRGLAGGMRETQYF.

The rearrangement links TRBV3-1 (or the pseudogene TRBV3-2) to TRBJ2-4; TRBD2 agrees at 11 bases. This CDR3 comprises 15 residues. CDR1 LGHDT and CDR2 YNNKEL come from the germline V gene (reference sequence). V dropped 8 bases and J dropped 6; count of bases not matched to a gene: 9. CDR3 nucleotides: TGTGCCAGCTCCCTCGCTCTAGCGGGGGGAAACATTCAGTACTTC. Amino acids: CASSLALAGGNIQYF.

This rearrangement joins TRBV19 to TRBJ2-2; D gene ambiguous. The germline V and J ends were trimmed by 7 bases and 7 bases, with 13 bases remaining between them. The CDR3 runs 13 residues. The germline gives CDR1 LNHDA, CDR2 SQIVND (reference sequence). CDR3 coding DNA: TGTGCCAGTACCCGAAAGCTCCTCGGGGAGCTGTTTTTT. This codes for CASTRKLLGELFF.

The genes are TRBV3-1 (or the pseudogene TRBV3-2) and TRBJ2-1, with 9 bases lining up with TRBD2. The CDR3 totals 15 residues. V trimming: 4 bases; J trimming: 3 bases; junction bases outside the gene matches: 4. The germline V gene encodes CDR1 LGHDT and CDR2 YNNKEL (reference sequence). CDR3 in amino acids: CASSRAGGFYNEQFF. CDR3 nucleotide sequence: TGTGCCAGCAGCCGAGCGGGGGGTTTCTACAATGAGCAGTTCTTC.

This clone showed up just a few times. CDR3 sequence: CAISKQGAGNSPLHF. The CDR3 coding sequence is TGTGCCATCAGTAAACAGGGGGCGGGGAATTCACCCCTCCACTTT. The chain employs TRBV10-3 and TRBJ1-6; 9 bases match TRBD1. V shed 5 bases, J shed 7 bases, and the junction held 6 bases outside the gene matches. Looked up from germline, CDR1 is ENHRY and CDR2 is SYGVKD. The CDR3 length is 15 residues.

In its sample, this clone was seen a few times. The chain couples TRBV2 to TRBJ2-3; a possible D gene is TRBD1 (6 bases). V lost 9 bases and J lost 4, with 14 bases in between. CDR1 and CDR2 from the germline V gene are SNHLY and FYNNEI. This CDR3 is built from 13 residues. CDR3 bases: TGTGCCAGGGGAACAGGGAACGCAGATACGCAGTATTTT. Protein product: CARGTGNADTQYF. Combining the CDR3 with reference TRBV2 and TRBJ2-3 gives the whole variable domain EPEVTQTPSHQVTQMGQEVILRCVPISNHLYFYWYRQILGQKVEFLVSFYNNEISEKSEIFDDQFSVERPDGSNFTLKIRSTKLEDSAMYFCARGTGNADTQYFGPGTRLTVL.

The chain recombines TRBV4-1 with TRBJ2-7; 13 bases are a match to TRBD2. V gave up 0 bases and J gave up 2 bases; unmatched junction bases: 1. The CDR3 sequence is 16 residues long. Germline CDR1 is MGHRA and CDR2 is YSYEKL. CDR3 bases: TGCGCCAGCAGCCAAGAACTAGCGGGGGGGCCCTACGAGCAGTACTTC. Translating gives CASSQELAGGPYEQYF.

The gene calls are TRBV4-1 and TRBJ1-5, with no clear D. V was clipped by 4 bases and J by 4 bases, with 14 bases between them. The CDR3 is made up of 15 amino acids. From germline, CDR1 is MGHRA and CDR2 YSYEKL. CDR3 region: CASSRSEGKNQPQHF. The CDR3, as DNA: TGCGCCAGCAGCCGGTCAGAGGGTAAAAATCAGCCCCAGCATTTT.

The V call is TRBV7-9, the J call TRBJ1-5; D perhaps matches TRBD1 (6 bases). The CDR3 length is 17 residues. Germline lookup yields CDR1 SEHNR and CDR2 FQNEAQ (reference sequence). Trimming took off 5 bases at V and 7 bases at J, with 24 bases between the two ends. The DNA of the CDR3 is TGTGCCAGCAGCCTCTCATTGACAGGCAAGGGGATCCAGCCCCAGCATTTT. Amino acid sequence: CASSLSLTGKGIQPQHF.

The rearrangement uses TRBV7-6 and TRBJ2-7, with D possibly being TRBD2 (6 bases). The germline gives CDR1 SGHVS, CDR2 FNYEAQ. V dropped 5 bases and J dropped 6 bases, with 14 bases sitting between them. The CDR3 is 13 amino acids. CDR3 protein: CASSRGSPGEQYF. For the CDR3, the DNA is TGTGCCAGCAGCCGGGGGTCTCCCGGCGAGCAGTACTTC.

The CDR3 nucleotides read TGTGCCAGTAGTATGGACAGGGGTGCAGGGGCCAACGTCCTGACTTTC. Amino acids: CASSMDRGAGANVLTF. The chain is built from TRBV19 and TRBJ2-6; 9 nucleotides align to TRBD1. The CDR3 is made up of 16 amino acids. The V gene's germline CDR1 is LNHDA and CDR2 SQIVND (reference sequence). Germline trimming cut 3 bases from V and 4 bases from J; bases unmatched to any gene: 4.